These 5 T cell receptor beta chains were all obtained from the same sample, sequenced in a study of shared clonotypes between healthy human individuals. Profiling relied on immunoSEQ multiplex PCR, and the TCRdb table lists in-frame clones only, not all of them. The sample contains nearly 2 million clones, about 95% of which appear only once. Naive CD8 isolation took CD45RO-negative cells positively selected for CCR7 and excluded terminally differentiated effector memory CD45RA+ cells. Material: naive CD8+ T cells sorted from blood. The receptors were gathered from a man between 18 and 35 years old in good health.

The chain uses TRBV7-8 and TRBJ2-7; a weak D match, TRBD2 (6 bases). Germline CDR1 is SGHVS and CDR2 is FQNEAQ. V was trimmed by 1 base and J by 2 bases, leaving 12 bases between them. CDR3 length equals 15 residues. CDR3 coding DNA: TGTGCCAGCAGCTTAGAAGGAGGGCCCCCCTACGAGCAGTACTTC. This gives the protein CASSLEGGPPYEQYF.

J is TRBJ2-7 and V is TRBV7-9; D not resolved. V lost 3 bases to trimming and J lost 6 bases, with 12 bases between them. Per germline, CDR1 SEHNR and CDR2 FQNEAQ (reference sequence). This CDR3 spans 13 amino acids. CDR3: CASSFMSDGEQYF. The CDR3 DNA is TGTGCCAGCAGCTTTATGTCGGATGGCGAGCAGTACTTC.

J is TRBJ1-5 and V is TRBV19; D remains ambiguous. Germline values: CDR1 LNHDA, CDR2 SQIVND (reference sequence). The CDR3 is 14 residues long. V dropped 1 base and J dropped 4 bases, with 8 bases sitting between them. CDR3 sequence reads: CASSIGETNQPQHF. Here the CDR3 DNA reads TGTGCCAGTAGTATAGGGGAGACAAATCAGCCCCAGCATTTT.

The V call is TRBV30, the J call TRBJ2-3; the match to TRBD2 covers 8 bases. This CDR3 is built from 14 residues. Germline loops: CDR1 GTSNPN, CDR2 SVGIG (reference sequence). V lost 8 bases and J lost 5; bases outside the gene matches: 12. CDR3 sequence: CAGAQRENEDTQYF. DNA of the CDR3: TGTGCCGGTGCCCAGCGGGAGAATGAAGATACGCAGTATTTT.

The CDR3 sequence is CASSHPGQIYGYTF. The CDR3 DNA is TGCGCCAGCAGCCACCCCGGACAGATATATGGCTACACCTTC. The V and J genes are TRBV4-1 and TRBJ1-2, with D perhaps matching TRBD1 (6 bases). CDR3 length: 14 amino acids. The ends were cut back, 3 bases at V and 5 bases at J, with 13 bases in the middle. The V gene's germline CDR1 is MGHRA and CDR2 YSYEKL.